These T cell receptor beta chains were read from a single sample in a study of blood T cell repertoires in COVID-19. Sequencing used immunoSEQ multiplex PCR; TCRdb keeps in-frame clones, though not all of them. This sample has approximately 110,000 clones, with about four fifths found just once. Material: peripheral blood. These receptors were taken from a woman of 80 years or more with acute or convalescent COVID-19. CDR3s include the opening cysteine and the closing phenylalanine or tryptophan. Each record gives: D gene, V gene, J gene, clone size, CDR3 DNA, CDR3 protein. The D gene is left open where the match is weak. Clone size, where shown, is once, few, many, or a class for clones that have expanded.

d_call: -
v_call: TRBV5-6
j_call: TRBJ1-1
clone_size: -
cdr3_nt: TGTGCCAGCAGCTTGGGTGAGGCTGAAGCTTTCTTT
cdr3_aa: CASSLGEAEAFF

d_call: TRBD1
v_call: TRBV2
j_call: TRBJ2-6
clone_size: -
cdr3_nt: TGTGCCAGCAGCCCCGGGACAGGGATCTCTGGGGCCAACGTCCTGACTTTC
cdr3_aa: CASSPGTGISGANVLTF

d_call: -
v_call: TRBV28
j_call: TRBJ1-5
clone_size: -
cdr3_nt: TGTGCCAGCAGTTTAGAGACCCCCAGGCTTAATCAGCCCCAGCATTTT
cdr3_aa: CASSLETPRLNQPQHF

d_call: -
v_call: TRBV28
j_call: TRBJ1-5
clone_size: -
cdr3_nt: TGTGCCAGCAGTTTTAGTATAACTAGCAATCAGCCCCAGCATTTT
cdr3_aa: CASSFSITSNQPQHF

d_call: TRBD2
v_call: TRBV11-2
j_call: TRBJ2-7
clone_size: few
cdr3_nt: TGTGCCAGCAGGCCGGCGGGGGGATACGAGCAGTACTTC
cdr3_aa: CASRPAGGYEQYF

d_call: TRBD2
v_call: TRBV29-1
j_call: TRBJ2-4
clone_size: -
cdr3_nt: TGCAGCGTTGAAGGGGGGGCGGGACTAGCGGGATTCAAGGGCAAAAACATTCAGTACTTC
cdr3_aa: CSVEGGAGLAGFKGKNIQYF

d_call: -
v_call: TRBV2
j_call: TRBJ1-2
clone_size: -
cdr3_nt: TGTGCCAGCAGGACGACAGGTCCCTATGGCTACACCTTC
cdr3_aa: CASRTTGPYGYTF

d_call: TRBD1
v_call: TRBV28
j_call: TRBJ1-5
clone_size: once
cdr3_nt: TGTGCCAGCAGTCCAGGGGGAAGTCGTCAGCCCCAGCATTTT
cdr3_aa: CASSPGGSRQPQHF

d_call: -
v_call: TRBV5-1
j_call: TRBJ2-2
clone_size: -
cdr3_nt: TGCGCCAGCAGCTTGGAGGGTAGCGTCACCGGGGAGCTGTTTTTT
cdr3_aa: CASSLEGSVTGELFF

d_call: TRBD1
v_call: TRBV7-9
j_call: TRBJ1-4
clone_size: -
cdr3_nt: TGTGCCAGCAGCTTAGTCGGCAGGGGGCTAGTGAATGAAAAACTGTTTTTT
cdr3_aa: CASSLVGRGLVNEKLFF

d_call: TRBD2
v_call: TRBV18
j_call: TRBJ2-3
clone_size: -
cdr3_nt: TGTGCCAGCTCATCTCAGACTAGCGGGGGCACAGATACGCAGTATTTT
cdr3_aa: CASSSQTSGGTDTQYF

d_call: -
v_call: TRBV7-6
j_call: TRBJ2-1
clone_size: -
cdr3_nt: TGTGCCAGCAGCTTGCTCAGCAATGAGCAGTTCTTC
cdr3_aa: CASSLLSNEQFF

d_call: -
v_call: TRBV5-1
j_call: TRBJ1-1
clone_size: -
cdr3_nt: TGCGCCAGCAGCCCCCGGGTAGACACTGAAGCTTTCTTT
cdr3_aa: CASSPRVDTEAFF

d_call: TRBD1
v_call: TRBV2
j_call: TRBJ1-2
clone_size: -
cdr3_nt: TGTGCCAGCAGTGAAGGGCCCGCTCTAAAGACAGGGCGCTATGGCTACACCTTC
cdr3_aa: CASSEGPALKTGRYGYTF

d_call: -
v_call: TRBV5-1
j_call: TRBJ2-5
clone_size: -
cdr3_nt: TGCGCCAGCAGCTTGGCCAACGGAGAGACCCAGTACTTC
cdr3_aa: CASSLANGETQYF

d_call: TRBD1
v_call: TRBV6-6
j_call: TRBJ2-2
clone_size: -
cdr3_nt: TGTGCCAGCAGATTGACAGGGGGCAACACCGGGGAGCTGTTTTTT
cdr3_aa: CASRLTGGNTGELFF

d_call: TRBD2
v_call: TRBV27
j_call: TRBJ2-5
clone_size: -
cdr3_nt: TGTGCCAGCAGTTTATTGGGTAGCGGGAGGGAGACCCAGTACTTC
cdr3_aa: CASSLLGSGRETQYF

d_call: -
v_call: TRBV28
j_call: TRBJ2-1
clone_size: -
cdr3_nt: TGTGCCAGCAGTCCCCCGGGCTCCTACAATGAGCAGTTCTTC
cdr3_aa: CASSPPGSYNEQFF

d_call: TRBD1
v_call: TRBV6-5
j_call: TRBJ1-5
clone_size: -
cdr3_nt: TGTGCCAGCAGCACAGGGGGAGGACAGCCCCAGCATTTT
cdr3_aa: CASSTGGGQPQHF

d_call: TRBD2
v_call: TRBV6-2/TRBV6-3
j_call: TRBJ2-1
clone_size: -
cdr3_nt: TGTGCCAGCAGTTATCAGGGACTAGTTCGCTACAATGAGCAGTTCTTC
cdr3_aa: CASSYQGLVRYNEQFF

d_call: -
v_call: TRBV2
j_call: TRBJ2-5
clone_size: -
cdr3_nt: TGTGCCAGCTTCACGCTACAAGAGACCCAGTACTTC
cdr3_aa: CASFTLQETQYF

d_call: -
v_call: TRBV21-1
j_call: TRBJ1-5
clone_size: -
cdr3_nt: TGTGCCAGCAGCAAAATTTGGCACAGGGGAGCTGATCAGCCCCAGCATTTT
cdr3_aa: CASSKIWHRGADQPQHF

d_call: -
v_call: TRBV6-1
j_call: TRBJ2-2
clone_size: -
cdr3_nt: TGTGCCAGCAGTGAATGGTTCAGGGGGGAGCTGTTTTTT
cdr3_aa: CASSEWFRGELFF

d_call: -
v_call: TRBV15
j_call: TRBJ2-5
clone_size: -
cdr3_nt: TGTGCCACGACGACTAAGGGGAGGGAGACCCAGTACTTC
cdr3_aa: CATTTKGRETQYF

d_call: -
v_call: TRBV3-1/TRBV3-2
j_call: TRBJ1-5
clone_size: -
cdr3_nt: TGTGCCAGCAGCCCAGGAGGGGCGGGGTGGCAGCCCCAGCATTTT
cdr3_aa: CASSPGGAGWQPQHF

d_call: TRBD1
v_call: TRBV9
j_call: TRBJ2-2
clone_size: -
cdr3_nt: TGTGCCAGTGGACAGGAAAGCACCGGGGAGCTGTTTTTT
cdr3_aa: CASGQESTGELFF

d_call: -
v_call: TRBV11-3
j_call: TRBJ1-6
clone_size: -
cdr3_nt: TGTGCCAGCAGTCCCGTGGGCCCGGTCATGAATTCACCCCTCCACTTT
cdr3_aa: CASSPVGPVMNSPLHF

d_call: TRBD1
v_call: TRBV9
j_call: TRBJ1-3
clone_size: -
cdr3_nt: TGTGCCAGCAGCGCGGGGGCAGGGGGATTCTCTGGAAACACCATATATTTT
cdr3_aa: CASSAGAGGFSGNTIYF

d_call: -
v_call: TRBV24-1
j_call: TRBJ2-5
clone_size: -
cdr3_nt: TGTGCCACCAGTGATGACTCCCAGGGATTCGAGACCCAGTACTTC
cdr3_aa: CATSDDSQGFETQYF

d_call: -
v_call: TRBV5-1
j_call: TRBJ2-3
clone_size: -
cdr3_nt: TGCGCCAGCAGCCTCAATAGGGGGGGAGCAGATACGCAGTATTTT
cdr3_aa: CASSLNRGGADTQYF

d_call: TRBD2
v_call: TRBV14
j_call: TRBJ2-2
clone_size: -
cdr3_nt: TGTGCCAGCAGCCAGGACCCACCGGGACTAGCGGGAGGCGGCGGGGAGCTGTTTTTT
cdr3_aa: CASSQDPPGLAGGGGELFF

d_call: TRBD2
v_call: TRBV19
j_call: TRBJ2-5
clone_size: -
cdr3_nt: TGTGCCAGTAGTACACGGACTAGCGCAGAGACCCAGTACTTC
cdr3_aa: CASSTRTSAETQYF

d_call: -
v_call: TRBV5-8
j_call: TRBJ2-2
clone_size: -
cdr3_nt: TGTGCCAGCAGGTCCGGAGTGCCCGCCCTGACCGGGGAGCTGTTTTTT
cdr3_aa: CASRSGVPALTGELFF

d_call: -
v_call: TRBV9
j_call: TRBJ2-5
clone_size: once
cdr3_nt: TGTGCCAGCAGCGTCAGTGGGGGCGCGGAGACCCAGTACTTC
cdr3_aa: CASSVSGGAETQYF

d_call: TRBD2
v_call: TRBV5-4
j_call: TRBJ2-1
clone_size: -
cdr3_nt: TGTGCCAGCAGCCCCGAGACTAGCGGGAAAAGGCACAATGAGCAGTTCTTC
cdr3_aa: CASSPETSGKRHNEQFF

d_call: TRBD1
v_call: TRBV7-9
j_call: TRBJ1-1
clone_size: -
cdr3_nt: TGTGCCAGCAGCTTAGGTACAGGGGCCGGGACTGAAGCTTTCTTT
cdr3_aa: CASSLGTGAGTEAFF

d_call: TRBD1
v_call: TRBV19
j_call: TRBJ1-1
clone_size: -
cdr3_nt: TGTGCCAGTAGTATTGGCGGGACAGGGAAGACTGAAGCTTTCTTT
cdr3_aa: CASSIGGTGKTEAFF

d_call: -
v_call: TRBV30
j_call: TRBJ1-1
clone_size: -
cdr3_nt: TGTGCCTGGAGTCCCGCAAGCGCTGAAGCTTTCTTT
cdr3_aa: CAWSPASAEAFF

d_call: TRBD1
v_call: TRBV7-2
j_call: TRBJ2-7
clone_size: -
cdr3_nt: TGTGCCAGCAGCTACAAGGGACAGGGGGCCCCTCCAAGGAGTGTGCAGTACTTC
cdr3_aa: CASSYKGQGAPPRSVQYF

d_call: -
v_call: TRBV5-6
j_call: TRBJ2-5
clone_size: few
cdr3_nt: TGTGCCAGCAGCTTGGAGTGGGGCGTGGGGGAGACCCAGTACTTC
cdr3_aa: CASSLEWGVGETQYF

d_call: -
v_call: TRBV6-4
j_call: TRBJ1-4
clone_size: -
cdr3_nt: TGTGCCCCCTCCCGATTGAGGGAGAGTGAAAAACTGTTTTTT
cdr3_aa: CAPSRLRESEKLFF

d_call: TRBD2
v_call: TRBV29-1
j_call: TRBJ2-1
clone_size: once
cdr3_nt: TGCAGCGTATCTAGCGGCTACAATGAGCAGTTCTTC
cdr3_aa: CSVSSGYNEQFF

d_call: TRBD2
v_call: TRBV18
j_call: TRBJ2-3
clone_size: few
cdr3_nt: TGTGCCAGCTCACCACCGGCGGGAGATGGCGCAGATACGCAGTATTTT
cdr3_aa: CASSPPAGDGADTQYF

d_call: TRBD2
v_call: TRBV7-8
j_call: TRBJ2-3
clone_size: -
cdr3_nt: TGTGCCAGCAAAACTAGCGGGGACACAGATACGCAGTATTTT
cdr3_aa: CASKTSGDTDTQYF

d_call: TRBD1
v_call: TRBV28
j_call: TRBJ2-7
clone_size: -
cdr3_nt: TGTGCCAGCAGTACCGGGACAGTCTCCGAGCAGTACTTC
cdr3_aa: CASSTGTVSEQYF

d_call: -
v_call: TRBV24-1
j_call: TRBJ1-3
clone_size: -
cdr3_nt: TGTGCCACCAGTGATTCAGGAGGCTCTGGAAACACCATATATTTT
cdr3_aa: CATSDSGGSGNTIYF

d_call: -
v_call: TRBV12-3/TRBV12-4
j_call: TRBJ2-3
clone_size: -
cdr3_nt: TGTGCCAGCAGCTACCCGAACACAGATACGCAGTATTTT
cdr3_aa: CASSYPNTDTQYF

d_call: -
v_call: TRBV11-2
j_call: TRBJ2-7
clone_size: -
cdr3_nt: TGTGCCAGCAGCTTAAACAAAGAGCAGTACTTC
cdr3_aa: CASSLNKEQYF

d_call: -
v_call: TRBV4-3
j_call: TRBJ2-4
clone_size: -
cdr3_nt: TGCGCCAGCAGCCAAGCGTGGGGGGACATTCAGTACTTC
cdr3_aa: CASSQAWGDIQYF

d_call: -
v_call: TRBV12-5
j_call: TRBJ2-1
clone_size: -
cdr3_nt: TGTGCTAGTGGCCATAGCGACAGGCCCAATGAGCAGTTCTTC
cdr3_aa: CASGHSDRPNEQFF

d_call: TRBD1
v_call: TRBV19
j_call: TRBJ1-5
clone_size: -
cdr3_nt: TGTGCCAGTAGCCCTGACAGGGATCAGCCCCAGCATTTT
cdr3_aa: CASSPDRDQPQHF

d_call: -
v_call: TRBV7-8
j_call: TRBJ2-3
clone_size: -
cdr3_nt: TGTGCCAGCAGCCCGGGATGGAGCCCAGATACGCAGTATTTT
cdr3_aa: CASSPGWSPDTQYF

d_call: -
v_call: TRBV7-9
j_call: TRBJ1-5
clone_size: -
cdr3_nt: TGTGCCAGCAGCTTACCAGGTTCTAGCAATCAGCCCCAGCATTTT
cdr3_aa: CASSLPGSSNQPQHF

d_call: -
v_call: TRBV7-6
j_call: TRBJ2-2
clone_size: -
cdr3_nt: TGTGCCAGCAGCCCTAACCTGCCGGGACTTATCACCGGGGAGCTGTTTTTT
cdr3_aa: CASSPNLPGLITGELFF

d_call: TRBD2
v_call: TRBV7-2
j_call: TRBJ2-1
clone_size: -
cdr3_nt: TGTGCCAGCAGCTTACGCGGGAGAAAAGACAATGAGCAGTTCTTC
cdr3_aa: CASSLRGRKDNEQFF